The 6 T cell receptor beta chains below come from one sample, sequenced in a study of T-cell reconstitution after alpha-beta-depleted transplantation in children. The TCRbeta library was prepared with unique molecular identifiers. TCRdb re-analysed the PCR reads in MiXCR, keeping a single row per CDR3 protein. The profile shows under 850,000 distinct CDR3 sequences, around 13% of them singletons. The source was PBMCs, collected before TCRalphabeta/CD19-depleted stem cell transplant. The origin of the receptors is a girl aged 2 to 9 with congenital amegakaryocytic thrombocytopenia, due to receive a stem cell transplant.

The gene calls are TRBV5-1 and TRBJ2-1, with 7 positions matching TRBD2. V dropped 4 bases and J dropped 8; count of bases not matched to a gene: 9. The length of the CDR3 is 14 residues. Germline assignment: CDR1 SGHRS and CDR2 YFSETQ. CDR3 loop: CASSPGLGADEQFF. The CDR3 DNA sequence: TGCGCCAGCAGCCCCGGACTAGGGGCGGATGAGCAGTTCTTC.

Turning to this clonotype: Possible read error: a much larger clone is one base away. This chain joins TRBV7-9 and TRBJ1-2, with a possible D match to TRBD1 (5 bases). The CDR3 loop spans 14 amino acids. Germline V CDR1 and CDR2: SEHNR, FQNEAQ (reference sequence). V lost 3 bases to trimming and J lost 6 bases, with 14 bases between them. CDR3 loop: CASSFTLTVDGYTF. The CDR3 DNA is TGTGCCAGCAGCTTTACATTGACAGTGGATGGCTACACCTTC.

This clonotype was detected only a few times. The rearrangement links TRBV18 to TRBJ2-7; D is uncertain. Deletions cut 3 bases from V and 1 base from J, with 19 bases between. The CDR3 extends over 17 amino acids. CDR1 is KGHSH, CDR2 LQKENI, per germline. CDR3 region: CASSPTSFGRRSYEQYF. The DNA of the CDR3 is TGTGCCAGCTCACCGACGTCCTTCGGCAGGCGTTCCTACGAGCAGTACTTC.

J is TRBJ1-2 and V is TRBV5-1; tentatively, D is TRBD1 (6 bases). The CDR3 totals 13 residues. Trimming left V 4 bases short and J 12 bases short, with 19 bases between. CDR1 SGHRS and CDR2 YFSETQ come from the germline V gene. CDR3 sequence: CASSPGDMRDDTF. CDR3 DNA sequence: TGCGCCAGCAGCCCAGGGGATATGAGGGACGACACCTTC. The full variable domain, completed using reference TRBV5-1 and TRBJ1-2, is KAGVTQTPRYLIKTRGQQVTLSCSPISGHRSVSWYQQTPGQGLQFLFEYFSETQRNKGNFPGRFSGRQFSNSRSEMNVSTLELGDSALYLCASSPGDMRDDTFGSGTRLTVV.

This clonotype was counted only a few times. V and J are TRBV5-5 and TRBJ2-2; TRBD2 matches at 10 bases. Trimming took 3 bases from V and 4 from J; bases not matched to a gene: 6. The CDR3 is made up of 16 amino acids. CDR1 is SGHKS and CDR2 is YYEKEE in the germline V gene (reference sequence). The CDR3 reads CASSSASGRATGELFF. The CDR3 nucleotides read TGTGCCAGCAGCTCCGCCAGCGGGAGGGCCACCGGGGAGCTGTTTTTT. Combining the CDR3 with reference TRBV5-5 and TRBJ2-2 gives the whole variable domain DAGVTQSPTHLIKTRGQQVTLRCSPISGHKSVSWYQQVLGQGPQFIFQYYEKEERGRGNFPDRFSARQFPNYSSELNVNALLLGDSALYLCASSSASGRATGELFFGEGSRLTVL.

This clonotype turned up a few times. The chain carries TRBV20-1 and TRBJ2-7; D may be TRBD2 (6 bases). Looked up from germline, CDR1 is DFQATT and CDR2 is SNEGSKA (reference sequence). V was trimmed by 3 bases and J by 2 bases, leaving 11 bases between them. The CDR3 contains 13 residues. In DNA, the CDR3 is TGCAGTGCTAGCGCGGGACCGACCTACGAGCAGTACTTC. The encoded protein is CSASAGPTYEQYF.